Listed here are 20 T cell receptor beta chains from one sample, sequenced in a study of neurological immune-mediated disorders. One entry per CDR3 protein results from TCRdb running MiXCR on the 5' RACE reads. Here the sample spans about 37,000 distinct CDR3 sequences, 9.5% to 13% being singletons. The sequenced sample was CD4+ T cells from blood. Source of these receptors: a young woman with HTLV-1-associated myelopathy (HAM/TSP).

This clonotype was detected ten times or more. V is TRBV5-1 and J is TRBJ2-3; D is unresolved. V lost 4 bases and J 4 bases, leaving 10 bases between the germline ends. This CDR3 spans 13 amino acids. Looked up from germline, CDR1 is SGHRS and CDR2 is YFSETQ. The CDR3 region has the DNA TGCGCCAGCAGCGATAGGCGCGCAGATACGCAGTATTTT. Translated, it gives CASSDRRADTQYF.

This clonotype was seen a few times. The V gene is TRBV6-1, the J gene TRBJ2-3; the D gene is possibly TRBD2 (5 bases). The V end lost 8 bases, the J end lost 1 base, and 10 bases lay between the germline ends. CDR3 length: 13 residues. Germline V gene data show CDR1 as MNHNS and CDR2 as SASEGT. The CDR3 region has the DNA TGTGCCAGCGAGGGCGGGCGCACAGATACGCAGTATTTT. Protein sequence: CASEGGRTDTQYF.

This clonotype was seen many times. The rearrangement joins TRBV7-9 to TRBJ1-1; 9 positions agree with TRBD1. The length of the CDR3 is 12 residues. The trim removed 11 bases at V and 1 base at J, leaving 2 bases unmatched. Germline assignment: CDR1 SEHNR and CDR2 FQNEAQ (reference sequence). The CDR3 loop is CASGQGNTEAFF. The CDR3 coding sequence is TGTGCCTCGGGACAGGGGAACACTGAAGCTTTCTTT.

At least ten counts were recorded for this clonotype. The rearrangement uses TRBV7-9 and TRBJ1-3, with 9 bases fitting TRBD1. CDR1 and CDR2 from the germline V gene are SEHNR and FQNEAQ (reference sequence). With V trimmed by 4 bases and J by 0 bases, 7 bases remained unmatched. The CDR3 sequence is 17 residues long. DNA for the CDR3: TGTGCCAGCAGCTCCAGCGGACAGGGGACCTCTGGAAACACCATATATTTT. Residues: CASSSSGQGTSGNTIYF.

The sample holds one count of this clonotype. The junction and the germline gene differ at one end; a read error may be behind it. This chain joins TRBV6-6 and TRBJ1-1; no definite D call. Germline values: CDR1 MNHNY, CDR2 SVGAGI (reference sequence). The CDR3 sequence is 15 residues long. DNA of the CDR3: TGTGCCAGCAGCAAAAACCCGCCAAGTGGCACTGAAGATTTCTTT. It encodes CASSKNPPSGTEDFF.

This clonotype was seen ten or more times. This chain uses TRBV5-1 with TRBJ1-4, with D possibly TRBD1 on 5 matching bases. V shed 0 bases and J shed 3 bases, with 9 bases lying between them. Germline loops: CDR1 SGHRS, CDR2 YFSETQ. The CDR3 has 15 amino acids. The CDR3 reads CASSLGGAPNEKLFF. The CDR3 DNA reads TGCGCCAGCAGCTTGGGGGGCGCCCCTAATGAAAAACTGTTTTTT.

This chain links TRBV18 with TRBJ1-3; D gene uncertain. This CDR3 has 15 residues. The V end was cut by 0 bases, the J end by 0 bases, with 6 bases between. The germline gives CDR1 KGHSH, CDR2 LQKENI. CDR3: CASSPPITSGNTIYF. CDR3 coding DNA: TGTGCCAGCTCACCACCGATAACCTCTGGAAACACCATATATTTT.

At least ten counts were recorded for this clonotype. The chain uses TRBV20-1 and TRBJ2-1; 9 bases map to TRBD2. Germline CDR1 DFQATT, CDR2 SNEGSKA (reference sequence). Trimming cost V 3 bases and J 0 bases; bases outside gene matches: 12. The CDR3 is 18 amino acids. The CDR3 loop is CSASSSGGRPSSYNEQFF. DNA of the CDR3: TGCAGTGCTAGTAGTAGCGGGGGACGCCCTAGCTCCTACAATGAGCAGTTCTTC.

This clonotype has at least ten counts. The chain carries TRBV5-1 and TRBJ2-1; 11 nucleotides match TRBD2. This CDR3 is built from 15 residues. Germline CDR1 is SGHRS and CDR2 is YFSETQ. V shed 4 bases, J shed 8 bases, and the junction held 8 bases outside the gene matches. For the CDR3, the DNA is TGCGCCAGCAGCCTAGGGACTAGCGGTTACCATGAGCAGTTCTTC. This gives the protein CASSLGTSGYHEQFF.

In its sample, this clonotype was seen many times. The gene calls are TRBV6-6 and TRBJ1-4; D not certain. Trimming cost V 5 bases and J 5 bases, with 18 bases left between them. Germline-derived CDR1 and CDR2 are MNHNY and SVGAGI (reference sequence). The length of the CDR3 is 16 residues. CDR3 DNA sequence: TGTGCCAGCAGTACGGGTAATTGGGGAGTGAATGAAAAACTGTTTTTT. Translated, it gives CASSTGNWGVNEKLFF.

Ten or more counts support this clonotype. This rearrangement joins TRBV18 to TRBJ1-4; D remains unclear. V was clipped by 1 base and J by 0 bases, with 6 bases between them. This CDR3 region has 15 residues. Germline CDR1 and CDR2: KGHSH and LQKENI. The chain's CDR3 is CASSPRPTTNEKLFF. The DNA for the CDR3 is TGTGCCAGCTCACCACGTCCCACAACTAATGAAAAACTGTTTTTT.

This clonotype came up many times. The V gene is TRBV5-5, the J gene TRBJ1-6; TRBD1 matches 8 bases. Trimming removed 9 bases from V and 7 bases from J; junction bases left unmatched: 12. The CDR3 consists of 15 residues. CDR1 and CDR2 (germline): SGHKS, YYEKEE (reference sequence). The CDR3 here is CATGDRDRGNSPLHF. CDR3 in DNA: TGTGCCACTGGGGACCGAGACAGGGGAAATTCACCCCTCCACTTT.

This clonotype has at least ten counts. The chain is built from TRBV5-1 and TRBJ1-1; D perhaps matches TRBD1 (5 bases). In germline, CDR1 is SGHRS, CDR2 YFSETQ. V was cut by 5 bases and J by 0 bases, with 11 bases left in between. The CDR3 covers 14 residues. The CDR3 nucleotides read TGCGCCAGCAGTGGGGGGGACGTGAACACTGAAGCTTTCTTT. Translation: CASSGGDVNTEAFF.

This clonotype has ten or more counts. The CDR3 here is CASSPTPGAAFF. The CDR3 DNA reads as TGTGCCAGCAGCCCCACCCCGGGTGCAGCTTTCTTT. The chain combines TRBV7-2 with TRBJ1-1, with D unresolved. The CDR3 is 12 amino acids. Between the trimmed V and J ends, which lost 5 bases and 10 bases, there was a span of 14 bases. The germline gives CDR1 SGHTA, CDR2 FQGNSA. Full variable domain (rest looked up from reference TRBV7-2 and TRBJ1-1): GAGVSQSPSNKVTEKGKDVELRCDPISGHTALYWYRQSLGQGLEFLIYFQGNSAPDKSGLPSDRFSAERTGGSVSTLTIQRTQQEDSAVYLCASSPTPGAAFFGQGTRLTVV.

This clonotype was detected ten times or more. This chain links TRBV2 with TRBJ2-7; D gene uncertain. This CDR3 comprises 14 residues. V was cut by 1 base and J by 1 base, with 8 bases left in between. The germline V gene encodes CDR1 SNHLY and CDR2 FYNNEI. The CDR3 nucleotides are TGTGCCAGCAGTGAAGGTTTACTGTCCTACGAGCAGTACTTC. Amino acids: CASSEGLLSYEQYF.

This clonotype occurred many times. The rearrangement links TRBV6-6 to TRBJ1-1, with D unresolved. The CDR3 runs to 16 residues. In germline, CDR1 is MNHNY, CDR2 SVGAGI (reference sequence). The ends were cut back, 0 bases at V and 0 bases at J, with 11 bases in the middle. CDR3 in DNA: TGTGCCAGCAGTTACTCGAGTCCCAGCTTGAACACTGAAGCTTTCTTT. Translating it yields CASSYSSPSLNTEAFF.

This clonotype was counted ten times or more. This chain links TRBV5-5 with TRBJ1-5; D possibly corresponds to TRBD1 (5 bases). The CDR3 is made up of 16 amino acids. V lost 0 bases, J lost 7 bases, and 17 bases lay in between. From germline, CDR1 is SGHKS and CDR2 YYEKEE (reference sequence). For the CDR3, the DNA is TGTGCCAGCAGCTTGGATCGGGGCGTAACACTCCAGCCCCAGCATTTT. It codes for CASSLDRGVTLQPQHF.

There are many counts of this clonotype. The rearrangement uses TRBV7-2 and TRBJ1-6; a weak D match, TRBD1 (6 bases). Germline V gene sequence: CDR1 SGHTA, CDR2 FQGNSA. The CDR3 covers 17 residues. V gave up 2 bases and J gave up 6 bases, with 17 bases separating them. DNA for the CDR3: TGTGCCAGCAGCTTAAGCTACAGGGCTTCATTTAATTCACCCCTCCACTTT. Translating it yields CASSLSYRASFNSPLHF. The full variable domain, in which reference TRBV7-2 and TRBJ1-6 provide the parts outside the CDR3, is GAGVSQSPSNKVTEKGKDVELRCDPISGHTALYWYRQSLGQGLEFLIYFQGNSAPDKSGLPSDRFSAERTGGSVSTLTIQRTQQEDSAVYLCASSLSYRASFNSPLHFGNGTRLTVT.

This clonotype was seen many times. The chain carries TRBV5-1 and TRBJ2-2; D possibly corresponds to TRBD1 (5 bases). V was pared by 0 bases and J by 4 bases, with 10 bases between. The CDR3 is 15 amino acids. Germline V gene data show CDR1 as SGHRS and CDR2 as YFSETQ. The CDR3 DNA sequence: TGCGCCAGCAGCTTGGGGGGCTTCGGCACCGGGGAGCTGTTTTTT. It is translated as CASSLGGFGTGELFF.

At least ten counts were recorded for this clonotype. The V gene is TRBV6-6, the J gene TRBJ1-2; D is undetermined. Germline loops: CDR1 MNHNY, CDR2 SVGAGI (reference sequence). Trimming took 2 bases from V and 5 from J, leaving 6 bases between them. The CDR3 runs to 12 residues. DNA of the CDR3: TGTGCCAGCAGTTACCCCGAGTATGGCTACACCTTC. Encoded protein: CASSYPEYGYTF.